Sequencing of this T cell receptor (beta chain) was carried out in a study of CD8 T cells in Susac syndrome. Broader study findings: Acknowledgment was made by the study that its TCR sequencing and HLA analysis involved a relatively small number of individuals.

Comment on this clonotype: Its antigen is still unknown.

The authors reverse transcribed roughly 0.5 to 1 ug RNA with random hexamers. The TCR beta CDR3 was amplified by immunoSEQ multiplex PCR across 54 Vbeta, 13 Jbeta. TCRdb re-derived calls from the immunoSEQ multiplex PCR reads in MiXCR, one entry per CDR3 protein. Among roughly 110,000 distinct CDR3 sequences, roughly 94% were seen once, and the ten largest hold over 0.35%. The source is a human donor with Susac syndrome. Sequences were obtained from CD8+ T cells from PBMCs.

CDR3 region: CASSQREESNQPQHF. The CDR3 DNA is TGCGCCAGCAGCCAGAGGGAGGAGAGCAATCAGCCCCAGCATTTT. The V gene is TRBV4-1, the J gene TRBJ1-5; no reliable D call. Trimming stripped 3 bases from V and 1 base from J, with 10 bases between. Germline CDR1 is MGHRA and CDR2 is YSYEKL. The length of the CDR3 is 15 residues.